This TCR beta chain was captured in a study of identical twins. Regarding the study as a whole: Models predicted too little out-of-frame TCR alpha sharing in monozygotic twins.

This clonotype appeared many times. Its antigen remains unidentified. TCRdb processed the 5' RACE reads anew with MiXCR; each CDR3 protein has one entry. The data show nearly 650,000 distinct CDR3 sequences, with around 7.5% seen just once and 1.6% held by the top ten. CDR3 length: 13 residues. From germline, CDR1 is SQVTM and CDR2 ANQGSEA. Trimming stripped 3 bases from V and 0 bases from J, with 8 bases between. The sample was also linked to a second study, of yellow fever vaccine responses in identical twins.

Sequencing was done on a sample of PBMCs. The chain employs TRBV29-1 and TRBJ1-2, with TRBD1 as a possible D gene (6 bases). The TCR sequence derives from a woman younger than 30 in good health. This CDR3 is CSVETGANYGYTF. In DNA, the CDR3 is TGCAGCGTTGAGACAGGCGCTAACTATGGCTACACCTTC. The whole variable domain, filled in from reference TRBV29-1 and TRBJ1-2, reads SAVISQKPSRDICQRGTSLTIQCQVDSQVTMMFWYRQQPGQSLTLIATANQGSEATYESGFVIDKFPISRPNLTFSTLTVSNMSPEDSSIYLCSVETGANYGYTFGSGTRLTVV.